A selection of T cell receptor beta chains follows, all from one sample in a study of OX40 agonist ivuxolimab in advanced cancers. The table came from immunoSEQ multiplex PCR; TCRdb's copy has only in-frame clones and leaves some out. Of about 35,000 clones listed, approximately 80% are singletons. The material sequenced was CD4+ or CD8+ T cells sorted from blood, taken in a trial of the OX40 agonist ivuxolimab. The receptors shown here come from an adult with an advanced solid tumor such as melanoma, head and neck, liver or kidney cancer. The CDR3 runs from the conserved cysteine through the conserved F or W. The order of the fields is J gene, D gene, V gene, CDR3 protein. The D gene is left open where the match is weak.

TRBJ1-6,NA,TRBV27,CASSLQYNSPLHF
TRBJ2-2,NA,TRBV19,CASSIGGTPTGELFF
TRBJ2-5,NA,TRBV6-1,CASREYRETQYF
TRBJ1-6,TRBD1,TRBV10-3,CAISTTGTNSPLHF
TRBJ1-5,TRBD1,TRBV4-2,CASSQELGQGRWPQHF
TRBJ2-1,NA,TRBV7-3,CASSLMDWNEQFF
TRBJ2-1,TRBD1,TRBV19,CASSSTTGWNEQFF
TRBJ2-5,NA,TRBV19,CASSITLRETQYF
TRBJ1-1,NA,TRBV30,CAWSRQVINTEAFF
TRBJ1-2,NA,TRBV18,CASSVAGNSNYGYTF
TRBJ2-6,NA,TRBV10-3,CAISESGAPGANVLTF
TRBJ2-3,NA,TRBV4-2,CASSHPPDTQYF
TRBJ1-6,NA,TRBV4-2,CASSQGERNSPLHF
TRBJ1-5,NA,TRBV29-1,CSVTQGERQPQHF
TRBJ2-2,TRBD1,TRBV5-1,CASSPSRTGVGELFF
TRBJ1-2,NA,TRBV11-2,CASSLSTDYGYTF
TRBJ1-3,TRBD1,TRBV28,CASSLFGQGRSGNTIYF